This TCR beta chain is from a study of blood T cell repertoires in COVID-19. The wider study: COVID-19 samples collected from the United States, Italy and Spain covered acute and convalescent phases. Sources were T cells, B-cell-depleted T cells, or PBMCs; the material itself was cDNA or gDNA.

Original processing methods: Estimated nucleated cell counts came from reference gene primer amplification. Assay: immunoSEQ multiplex PCR; the TCRdb copy retains only in-frame clones and omits some. D and trimming were read from the DNA, whereas the V and J calls and clone size are those reported in that table. The sample lists roughly 63,000 clones; 74% were seen once. With 4 bases clipped from V and 5 bases from J, the junction kept 12 bases outside the gene matches. The CDR3 is 15 residues long. Germline V gene data show CDR1 as SQVTM and CDR2 as ANQGSEA. The sample was peripheral blood. The sequence derives from a woman aged 80 or older with acute or convalescent COVID-19. This chain connects TRBV29-1 to TRBJ2-3; 7 bases agree with TRBD2. DNA of the CDR3: TGCAGCGTTGCGCCGACGCTAGCGGTACTAGATACGCAGTATTTT. Translation gives CSVAPTLAVLDTQYF.